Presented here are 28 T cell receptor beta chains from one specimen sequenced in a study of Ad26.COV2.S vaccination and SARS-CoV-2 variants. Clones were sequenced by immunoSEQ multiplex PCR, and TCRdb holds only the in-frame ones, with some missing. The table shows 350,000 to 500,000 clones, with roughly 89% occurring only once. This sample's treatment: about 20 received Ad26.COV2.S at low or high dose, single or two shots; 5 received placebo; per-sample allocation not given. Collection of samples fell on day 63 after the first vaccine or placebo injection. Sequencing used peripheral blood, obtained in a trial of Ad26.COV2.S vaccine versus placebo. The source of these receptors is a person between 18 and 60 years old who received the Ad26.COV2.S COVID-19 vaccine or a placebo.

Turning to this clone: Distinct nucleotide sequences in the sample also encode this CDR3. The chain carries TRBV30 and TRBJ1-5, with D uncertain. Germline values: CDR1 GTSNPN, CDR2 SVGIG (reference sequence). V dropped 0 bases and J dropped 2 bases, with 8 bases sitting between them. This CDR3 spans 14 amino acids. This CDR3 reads CAWSVRTGNQPQHF. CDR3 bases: TGTGCCTGGAGTGTACGAACAGGCAATCAGCCCCAGCATTTT. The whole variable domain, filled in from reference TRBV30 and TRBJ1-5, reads SQTIHQWPATLVQPVGSPLSLECTVEGTSNPNLYWYRQAAGRGLQLLFYSVGIGQISSEVPQNLSASRPQDRQFILSSKKLLLSDSGFYLCAWSVRTGNQPQHFGDGTRLSIL.

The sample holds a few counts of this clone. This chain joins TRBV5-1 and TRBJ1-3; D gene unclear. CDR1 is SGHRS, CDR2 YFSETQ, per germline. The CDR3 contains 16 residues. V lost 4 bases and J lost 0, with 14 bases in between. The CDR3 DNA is TGCGCCAGCAGCACGTGGGAGCCAGACTCTGGAAACACCATATATTTT. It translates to CASSTWEPDSGNTIYF.

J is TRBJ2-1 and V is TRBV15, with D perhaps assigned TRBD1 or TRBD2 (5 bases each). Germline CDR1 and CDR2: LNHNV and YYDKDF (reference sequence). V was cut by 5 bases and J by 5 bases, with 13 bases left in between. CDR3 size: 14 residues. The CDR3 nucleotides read TGTGCCACCAGCTGGGGGATCAGAGACAATGAGCAGTTCTTC. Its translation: CATSWGIRDNEQFF.

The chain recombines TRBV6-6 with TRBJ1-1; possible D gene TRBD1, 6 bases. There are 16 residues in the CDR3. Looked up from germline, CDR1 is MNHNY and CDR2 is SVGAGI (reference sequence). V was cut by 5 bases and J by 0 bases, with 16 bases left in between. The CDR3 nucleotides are TGTGCCAGCAGTGCACAGGGTCGGCGGTTGAACACTGAAGCTTTCTTT. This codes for CASSAQGRRLNTEAFF.

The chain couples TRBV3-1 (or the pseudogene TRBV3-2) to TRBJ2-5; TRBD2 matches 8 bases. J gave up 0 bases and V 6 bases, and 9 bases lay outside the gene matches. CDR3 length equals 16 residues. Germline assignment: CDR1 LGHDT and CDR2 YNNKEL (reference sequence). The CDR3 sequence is CASRHSGKSYQETQYF. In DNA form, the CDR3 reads TGTGCCAGCAGGCATAGCGGGAAATCGTACCAAGAGACCCAGTACTTC.

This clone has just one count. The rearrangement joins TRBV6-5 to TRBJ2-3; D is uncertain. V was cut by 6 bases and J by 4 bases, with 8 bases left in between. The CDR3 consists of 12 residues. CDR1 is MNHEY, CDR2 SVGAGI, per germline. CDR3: CASRPRADTQYF. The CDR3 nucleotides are TGTGCCAGCAGGCCCCGGGCAGATACGCAGTATTTT.

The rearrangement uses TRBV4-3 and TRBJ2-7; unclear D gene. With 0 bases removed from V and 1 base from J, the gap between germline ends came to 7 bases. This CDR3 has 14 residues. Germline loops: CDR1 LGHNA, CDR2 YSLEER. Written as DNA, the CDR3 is TGCGCCAGCAGCCAAGATAGGTCTTCCTACGAGCAGTACTTC. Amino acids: CASSQDRSSYEQYF.

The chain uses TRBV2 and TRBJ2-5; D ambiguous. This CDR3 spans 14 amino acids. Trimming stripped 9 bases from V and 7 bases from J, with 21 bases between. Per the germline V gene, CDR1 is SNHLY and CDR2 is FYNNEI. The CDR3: CARGWAFPKGTQYF. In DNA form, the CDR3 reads TGTGCCAGGGGGTGGGCGTTTCCAAAAGGGACCCAGTACTTC.

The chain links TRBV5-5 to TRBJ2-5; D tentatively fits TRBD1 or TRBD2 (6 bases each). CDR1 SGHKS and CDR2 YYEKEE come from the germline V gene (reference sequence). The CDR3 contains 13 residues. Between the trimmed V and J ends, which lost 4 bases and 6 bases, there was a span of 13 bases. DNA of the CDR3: TGTGCCAGCAGCCCGGGGGCCCGGAAGACCCAGTACTTC. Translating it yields CASSPGARKTQYF. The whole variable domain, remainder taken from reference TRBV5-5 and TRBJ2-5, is DAGVTQSPTHLIKTRGQQVTLRCSPISGHKSVSWYQQVLGQGPQFIFQYYEKEERGRGNFPDRFSARQFPNYSSELNVNALLLGDSALYLCASSPGARKTQYFGPGTRLLVL.

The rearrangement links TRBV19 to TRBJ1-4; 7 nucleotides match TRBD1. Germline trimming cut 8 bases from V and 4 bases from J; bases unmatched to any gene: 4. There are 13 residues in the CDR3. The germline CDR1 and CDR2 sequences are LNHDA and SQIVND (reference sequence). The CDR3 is CASPDRNNEKLFF. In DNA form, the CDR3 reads TGTGCCAGTCCGGACAGGAATAATGAAAAACTGTTTTTT.

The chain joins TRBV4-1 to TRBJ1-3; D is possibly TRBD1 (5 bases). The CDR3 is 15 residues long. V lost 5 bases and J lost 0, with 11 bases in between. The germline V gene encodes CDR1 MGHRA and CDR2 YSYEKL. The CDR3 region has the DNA TGCGCCAGCAGCGGGGACGGCTACTCTGGAAACACCATATATTTT. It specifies CASSGDGYSGNTIYF.

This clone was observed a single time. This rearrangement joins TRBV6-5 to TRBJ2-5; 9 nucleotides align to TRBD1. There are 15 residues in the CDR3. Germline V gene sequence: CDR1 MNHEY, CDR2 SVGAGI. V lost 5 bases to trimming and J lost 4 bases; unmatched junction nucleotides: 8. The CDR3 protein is CASSPWGQGGETQYF. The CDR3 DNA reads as TGTGCCAGCAGTCCCTGGGGACAGGGAGGAGAGACCCAGTACTTC.

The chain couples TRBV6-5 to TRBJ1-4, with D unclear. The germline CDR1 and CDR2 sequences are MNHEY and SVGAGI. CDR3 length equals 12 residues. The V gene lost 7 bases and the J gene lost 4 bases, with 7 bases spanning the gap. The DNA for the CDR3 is TGTGCCAGCATCAATTTTAATGAAAAACTGTTTTTT. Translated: CASINFNEKLFF.

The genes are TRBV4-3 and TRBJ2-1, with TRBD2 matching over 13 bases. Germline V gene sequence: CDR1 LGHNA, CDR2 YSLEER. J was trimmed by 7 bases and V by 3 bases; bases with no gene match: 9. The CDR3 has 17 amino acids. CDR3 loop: CASSHGPGTSGDNEQFF. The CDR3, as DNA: TGCGCCAGCAGCCACGGACCCGGGACTAGCGGGGATAATGAGCAGTTCTTC.

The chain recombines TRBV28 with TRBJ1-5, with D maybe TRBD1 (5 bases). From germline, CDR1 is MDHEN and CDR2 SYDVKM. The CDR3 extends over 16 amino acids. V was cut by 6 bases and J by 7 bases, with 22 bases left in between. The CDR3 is CASRRPGLQGYQPQHF. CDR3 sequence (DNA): TGTGCCAGCAGACGCCCGGGACTCCAAGGCTACCAGCCCCAGCATTTT.

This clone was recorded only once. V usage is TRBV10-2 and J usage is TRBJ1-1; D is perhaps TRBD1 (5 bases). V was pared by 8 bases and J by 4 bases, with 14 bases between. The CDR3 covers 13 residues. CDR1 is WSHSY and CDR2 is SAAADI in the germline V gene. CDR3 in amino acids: CASARGWGTEAFF. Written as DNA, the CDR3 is TGCGCCAGCGCCCGGGGGTGGGGCACTGAAGCTTTCTTT.

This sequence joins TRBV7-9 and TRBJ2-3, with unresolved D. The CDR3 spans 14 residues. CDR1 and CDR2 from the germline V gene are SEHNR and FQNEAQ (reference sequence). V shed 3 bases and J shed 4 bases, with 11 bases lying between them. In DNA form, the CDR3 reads TGTGCCAGCAGCTTGATTCCCGGGCCAGATACGCAGTATTTT. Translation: CASSLIPGPDTQYF. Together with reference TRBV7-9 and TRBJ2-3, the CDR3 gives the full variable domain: DTGVSQNPRHKITKRGQNVTFRCDPISEHNRLYWYRQTLGQGPEFLTYFQNEAQLEKSRLLSDRFSAERPKGSFSTLEIQRTEQGDSAMYLCASSLIPGPDTQYFGPGTRLTVL.

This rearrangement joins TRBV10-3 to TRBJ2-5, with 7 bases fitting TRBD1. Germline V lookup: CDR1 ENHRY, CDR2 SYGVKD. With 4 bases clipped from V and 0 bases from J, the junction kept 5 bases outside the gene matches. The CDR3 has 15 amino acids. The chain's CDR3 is CAISGTGSYQETQYF. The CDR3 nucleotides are TGTGCCATCAGTGGGACAGGCTCGTACCAAGAGACCCAGTACTTC.

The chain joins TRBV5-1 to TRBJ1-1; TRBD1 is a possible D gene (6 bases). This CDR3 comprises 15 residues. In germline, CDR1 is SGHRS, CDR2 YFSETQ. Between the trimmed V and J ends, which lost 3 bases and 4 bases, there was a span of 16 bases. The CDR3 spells CASSSTFRGGTEAFF. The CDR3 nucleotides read TGCGCCAGCAGCTCGACCTTCCGAGGGGGCACTGAAGCTTTCTTT. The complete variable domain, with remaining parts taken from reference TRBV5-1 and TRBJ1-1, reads KAGVTQTPRYLIKTRGQQVTLSCSPISGHRSVSWYQQTPGQGLQFLFEYFSETQRNKGNFPGRFSGRQFSNSRSEMNVSTLELGDSALYLCASSSTFRGGTEAFFGQGTRLTVV.

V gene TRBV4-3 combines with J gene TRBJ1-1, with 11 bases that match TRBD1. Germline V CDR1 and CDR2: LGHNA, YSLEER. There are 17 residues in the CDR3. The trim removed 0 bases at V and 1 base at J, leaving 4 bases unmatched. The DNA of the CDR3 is TGCGCCAGCAGCCAAGAGTGGGGACAGGGGGGGAACACTGAAGCTTTCTTT. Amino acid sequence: CASSQEWGQGGNTEAFF.

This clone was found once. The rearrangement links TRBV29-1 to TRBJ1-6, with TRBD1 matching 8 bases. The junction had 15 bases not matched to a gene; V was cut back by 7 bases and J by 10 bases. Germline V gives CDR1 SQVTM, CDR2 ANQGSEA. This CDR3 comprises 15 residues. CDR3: CSDPRQGPGQSPLHF. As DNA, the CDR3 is TGCAGCGACCCTCGACAGGGGCCAGGACAGTCACCCCTCCACTTT.

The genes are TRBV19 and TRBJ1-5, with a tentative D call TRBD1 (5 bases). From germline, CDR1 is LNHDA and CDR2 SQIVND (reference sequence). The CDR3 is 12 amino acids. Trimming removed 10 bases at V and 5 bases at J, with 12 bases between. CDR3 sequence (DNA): TGTGCCACAAAGGGGAGGGATCAGCCCCAGCATTTT. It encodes CATKGRDQPQHF.

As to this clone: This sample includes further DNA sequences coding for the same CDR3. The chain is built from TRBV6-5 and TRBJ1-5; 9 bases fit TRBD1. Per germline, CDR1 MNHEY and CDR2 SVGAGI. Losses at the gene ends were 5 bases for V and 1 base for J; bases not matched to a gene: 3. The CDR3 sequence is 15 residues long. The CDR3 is CASSPGTGSNQPQHF. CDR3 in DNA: TGTGCCAGCAGTCCCGGGACAGGGAGCAATCAGCCCCAGCATTTT.

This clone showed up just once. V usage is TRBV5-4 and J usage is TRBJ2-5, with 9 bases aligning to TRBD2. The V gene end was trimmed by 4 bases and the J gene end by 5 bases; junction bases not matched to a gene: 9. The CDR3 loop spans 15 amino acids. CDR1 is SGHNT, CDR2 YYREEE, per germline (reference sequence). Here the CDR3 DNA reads TGTGCCAGCAGCCCCTCGCGGGGGGGCTTGGAGACCCAGTACTTC. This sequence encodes CASSPSRGGLETQYF.

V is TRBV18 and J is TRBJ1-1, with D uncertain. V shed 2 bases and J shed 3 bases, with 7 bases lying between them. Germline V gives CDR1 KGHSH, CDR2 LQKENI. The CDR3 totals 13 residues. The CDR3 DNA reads TGTGCCAGCTCACCAATACGGGACACTGAAGCTTTCTTT. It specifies CASSPIRDTEAFF. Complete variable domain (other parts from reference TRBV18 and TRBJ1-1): NAGVMQNPRHLVRRRGQEARLRCSPMKGHSHVYWYRQLPEEGLKFMVYLQKENIIDESGMPKERFSAEFPKEGPSILRIQQVVRGDSAAYFCASSPIRDTEAFFGQGTRLTVV.

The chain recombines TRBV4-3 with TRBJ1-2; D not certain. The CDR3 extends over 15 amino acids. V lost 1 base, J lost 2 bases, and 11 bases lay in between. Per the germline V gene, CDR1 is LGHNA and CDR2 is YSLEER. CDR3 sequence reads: CASSQGVAENYGYTF. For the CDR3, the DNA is TGCGCCAGCAGCCAAGGGGTGGCGGAGAACTATGGCTACACCTTC.

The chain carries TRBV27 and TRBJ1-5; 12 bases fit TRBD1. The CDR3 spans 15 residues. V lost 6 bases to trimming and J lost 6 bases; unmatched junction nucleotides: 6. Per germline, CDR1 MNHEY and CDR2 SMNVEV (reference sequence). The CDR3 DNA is TGTGCCAGCAGCCGGGGACAGGGGGCAGGTCAGCCCCAGCATTTT. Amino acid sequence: CASSRGQGAGQPQHF.

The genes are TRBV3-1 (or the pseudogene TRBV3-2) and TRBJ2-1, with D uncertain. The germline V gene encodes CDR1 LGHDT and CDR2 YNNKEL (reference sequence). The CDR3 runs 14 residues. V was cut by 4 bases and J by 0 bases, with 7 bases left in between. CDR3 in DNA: TGTGCCAGCAGCCCCCAGAGCTCCTACAATGAGCAGTTCTTC. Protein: CASSPQSSYNEQFF.